This entry features one T cell receptor (beta chain) sequence. These data are taken from a study of blood T cell repertoires in COVID-19. Study-wide background: Acute-phase and convalescent COVID-19 samples originated in the United States, Italy and Spain.

Using immunoSEQ multiplex PCR, the repertoire was profiled, and TCRdb retains in-frame clones only, with some absent. Altogether hundreds of thousands of clones are present, roughly 90% being singletons, with the ten largest covering about 1%. The CDR3 has 14 residues. From germline, CDR1 is MNHEY and CDR2 SVGAGI. The germline V and J ends were trimmed by 8 bases and 4 bases, with 17 bases remaining between them. The age range of participants was 18 to 89 years, with residence in about two dozen US areas. Sample: PBMCs or T cells enriched from blood (not recorded which). The sequence derives from a woman aged 25 to 39 who had recovered from COVID-19. The V call is TRBV6-5, the J call TRBJ2-5; possibly TRBD2 for D (7 bases). CDR3 amino acids: CASRDYRVGETQYF. In nucleotides, the CDR3 is TGTGCCAGCCGGGACTACAGGGTAGGAGAGACCCAGTACTTC.